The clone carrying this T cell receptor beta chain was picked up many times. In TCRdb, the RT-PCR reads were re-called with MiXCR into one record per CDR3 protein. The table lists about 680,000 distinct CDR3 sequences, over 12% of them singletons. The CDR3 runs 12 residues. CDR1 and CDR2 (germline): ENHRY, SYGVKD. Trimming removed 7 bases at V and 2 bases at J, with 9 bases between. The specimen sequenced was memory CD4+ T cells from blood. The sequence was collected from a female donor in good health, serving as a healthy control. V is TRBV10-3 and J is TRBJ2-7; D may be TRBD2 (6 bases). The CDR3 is CAIKEGTYEQYF. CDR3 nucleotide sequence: TGTGCCATCAAGGAGGGAACCTACGAGCAGTACTTC.